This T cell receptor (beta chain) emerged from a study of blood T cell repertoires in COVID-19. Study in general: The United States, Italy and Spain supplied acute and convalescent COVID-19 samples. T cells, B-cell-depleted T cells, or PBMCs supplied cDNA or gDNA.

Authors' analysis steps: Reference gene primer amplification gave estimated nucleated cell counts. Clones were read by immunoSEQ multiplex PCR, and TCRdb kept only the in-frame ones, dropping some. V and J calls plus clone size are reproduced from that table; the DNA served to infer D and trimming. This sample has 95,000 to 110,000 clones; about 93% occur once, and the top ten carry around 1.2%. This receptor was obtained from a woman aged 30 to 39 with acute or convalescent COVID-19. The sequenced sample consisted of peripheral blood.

The DNA for the CDR3 is TGTGCCAGCAGCTTGCTGAGGAATGAGCAGTTCTTC. Amino acids: CASSLLRNEQFF. This chain connects TRBV5-4 to TRBJ2-1; D gene ambiguous. Trimming pared 1 base from V and 7 bases from J, leaving 6 bases between. CDR1 is SGHNT, CDR2 YYREEE, per germline (reference sequence). The CDR3 totals 12 residues.